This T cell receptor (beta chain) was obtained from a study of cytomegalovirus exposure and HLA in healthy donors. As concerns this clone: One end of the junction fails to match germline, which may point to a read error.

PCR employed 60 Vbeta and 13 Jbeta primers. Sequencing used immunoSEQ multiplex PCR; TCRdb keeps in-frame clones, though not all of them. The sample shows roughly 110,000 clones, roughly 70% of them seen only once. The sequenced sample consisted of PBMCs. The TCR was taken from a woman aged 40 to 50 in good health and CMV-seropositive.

The CDR3 bases are TGTGCCAGCAGCCGACAGGGGCCACCCTTACACTTC. This codes for CASSRQGPPLHF. The chain carries TRBV5-6 and TRBJ2-7; 8 nucleotides line up with TRBD1. This CDR3 contains 12 residues. Germline values: CDR1 SGHDT, CDR2 YYEEEE.